The 5 T cell receptor beta chains in this list originate from one sample, sequenced in a study of blood T cell repertoires in COVID-19. Profiled with immunoSEQ multiplex PCR; TCRdb holds only in-frame clones, not every one. The sample lists 350,000 to 400,000 clones; roughly 91% were seen once. The sequencing sample was made of PBMCs or T cells enriched from blood (not recorded which). The receptors here all came from a woman in her thirties who had recovered from COVID-19.

V usage is TRBV5-1 and J usage is TRBJ2-3; 7 positions match TRBD2. The V gene end was trimmed by 0 bases and the J gene end by 2 bases; junction bases not matched to a gene: 3. The V gene's germline CDR1 is SGHRS and CDR2 YFSETQ. There are 15 residues in the CDR3. In DNA, the CDR3 is TGCGCCAGCAGCTTGGCTAGCGGACCCACAGATACGCAGTATTTT. This sequence encodes CASSLASGPTDTQYF.

The chain combines TRBV4-2 with TRBJ2-7; D uncertain. CDR3 length equals 14 residues. Germline CDR1 reads LGHNA; CDR2 reads YNFKEQ. V lost 0 bases to trimming and J lost 7 bases, with 13 bases between them. CDR3 nucleotides: TGTGCCAGCAGCCAAGACCCCCGGAGAGGAGAGCAGTACTTC. Its translation is CASSQDPRRGEQYF.

V gene TRBV11-2 combines with J gene TRBJ1-2; no clear D gene. Trimming took 0 bases from V and 8 from J, leaving 4 bases between them. Germline loops: CDR1 SGHAT, CDR2 FQNNGV. The CDR3 has 11 amino acids. Here the CDR3 reads CASSLDQGYTF. The CDR3 DNA reads TGTGCCAGCAGCTTAGATCAGGGCTACACCTTC.

The CDR3 DNA follows: TGTGCCTGGACGGGGGGCAATGGCTACACCTTC. It translates to CAWTGGNGYTF. V and J are TRBV30 and TRBJ1-2; weak D call: TRBD1 (6 bases). Per germline, CDR1 GTSNPN and CDR2 SVGIG (reference sequence). Trimming took 4 bases from V and 6 from J, leaving 9 bases between them. This CDR3 region has 11 residues.

The chain carries TRBV9 and TRBJ1-2; D is unresolved. Per germline, CDR1 SGDLS and CDR2 YYNGEE. The CDR3 runs 13 residues. Trimming took 0 bases from V and 3 from J, leaving 6 bases between them. This chain's CDR3 is CASSVEQDYGYTF. The CDR3 DNA follows: TGTGCCAGCAGCGTAGAGCAGGACTATGGCTACACCTTC. The whole variable domain, filled in from reference TRBV9 and TRBJ1-2, reads DSGVTQTPKHLITATGQRVTLRCSPRSGDLSVYWYQQSLDQGLQFLIQYYNGEERAKGNILERFSAQQFPDLHSELNLSSLELGDSALYFCASSVEQDYGYTFGSGTRLTVV.